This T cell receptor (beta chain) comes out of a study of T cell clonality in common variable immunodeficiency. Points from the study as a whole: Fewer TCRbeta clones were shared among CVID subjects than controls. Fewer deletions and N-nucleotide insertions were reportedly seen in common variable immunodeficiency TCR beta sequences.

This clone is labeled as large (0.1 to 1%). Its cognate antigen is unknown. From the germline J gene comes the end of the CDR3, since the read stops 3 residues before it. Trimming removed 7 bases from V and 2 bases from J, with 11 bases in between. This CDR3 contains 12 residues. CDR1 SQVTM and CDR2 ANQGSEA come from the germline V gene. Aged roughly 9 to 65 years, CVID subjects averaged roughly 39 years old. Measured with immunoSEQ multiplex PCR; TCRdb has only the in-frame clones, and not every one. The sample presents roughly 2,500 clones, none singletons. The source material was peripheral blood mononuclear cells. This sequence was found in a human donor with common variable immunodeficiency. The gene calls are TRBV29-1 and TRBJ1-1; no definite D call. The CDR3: CSGRLHNTEAFF. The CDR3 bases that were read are TGCAGCGGAAGACTACATAACACTGAA.